Listed below are T cell receptor beta chains from one sample, sequenced in a study of shared clonotypes between healthy human individuals. Data came from immunoSEQ multiplex PCR; TCRdb stores just in-frame clones and leaves some out. The repertoire holds 700,000 or so clones, with around 72% as singletons. The sequenced sample consisted of memory CD4+ T cells sorted from blood. These receptors came from a woman aged 25 to 39 in good health. The CDR3 runs from the conserved cysteine through the conserved F or W. Each record gives: CDR3 protein, CDR3 DNA, clone size, V gene, CDR3 length, D gene, J gene. A D gene is named only where the DNA matches it firmly. Only part of the rows carry a size: once, few, many, or a class if the clone is expanded.

cdr3_aa: CASSIRGTPDYEQYF
cdr3_nt: TGTGCCAGTAGTATAAGAGGGACGCCTGACTACGAGCAGTACTTC
clone_size: .
v_call: TRBV19
cdr3_length: 15
d_call: .
j_call: TRBJ2-7

cdr3_aa: CASSEQGAWEQYF
cdr3_nt: TGTGCCAGCAGTGAACAGGGTGCGTGGGAGCAGTACTTC
clone_size: once
v_call: TRBV6-1
cdr3_length: 13
d_call: .
j_call: TRBJ2-7

cdr3_aa: CASSLRQAGETQYF
cdr3_nt: TGCGCCAGCAGCCTTCGACAGGCCGGGGAGACCCAGTACTTC
clone_size: .
v_call: TRBV5-1
cdr3_length: 14
d_call: .
j_call: TRBJ2-5

cdr3_aa: CASRQSGFSGELFF
cdr3_nt: TGTGCCAGCAGACAAAGCGGGTTCTCCGGGGAGCTGTTTTTT
clone_size: .
v_call: TRBV27
cdr3_length: 14
d_call: .
j_call: TRBJ2-2

cdr3_aa: CTSSRQGSLLMNTEAFF
cdr3_nt: TGCACCAGCAGCCGACAGGGTAGTCTCTTGATGAACACTGAAGCTTTCTTT
clone_size: .
v_call: TRBV1
cdr3_length: 17
d_call: .
j_call: TRBJ1-1

cdr3_aa: CSVGEGANNQPQHF
cdr3_nt: TGCAGCGTTGGGGAAGGGGCTAACAATCAGCCCCAGCATTTT
clone_size: once
v_call: TRBV29-1
cdr3_length: 14
d_call: .
j_call: TRBJ1-5

cdr3_aa: CASSNVRGQYF
cdr3_nt: TGTGCCAGCAGTAACGTGAGGGGGCAGTACTTC
clone_size: few
v_call: TRBV28
cdr3_length: 11
d_call: .
j_call: TRBJ2-7

cdr3_aa: CASSLQGAETEAFF
cdr3_nt: TGCGCCAGCAGCTTACAGGGAGCCGAGACTGAAGCTTTCTTT
clone_size: .
v_call: TRBV5-1
cdr3_length: 14
d_call: .
j_call: TRBJ1-1

cdr3_aa: CASSYIAGADEQFF
cdr3_nt: TGTGCCAGCAGTTATATCGCGGGAGCGGATGAGCAGTTCTTC
clone_size: .
v_call: TRBV6-6
cdr3_length: 14
d_call: TRBD2
j_call: TRBJ2-1

cdr3_aa: CASSELGGNYGYTF
cdr3_nt: TGTGCCAGCAGTGAATTGGGGGGCAACTATGGCTACACCTTC
clone_size: .
v_call: TRBV6-1
cdr3_length: 14
d_call: .
j_call: TRBJ1-2

cdr3_aa: CASSAVLAEAFF
cdr3_nt: TGTGCCAGTAGTGCAGTTTTGGCTGAAGCTTTCTTT
clone_size: few
v_call: TRBV19
cdr3_length: 12
d_call: .
j_call: TRBJ1-1

cdr3_aa: CASSYRGEQYF
cdr3_nt: TGTGCCAGCAGTTATAGGGGCGAGCAGTACTTC
clone_size: .
v_call: TRBV6-8
cdr3_length: 11
d_call: .
j_call: TRBJ2-7

cdr3_aa: CASQQFVGGDTQYF
cdr3_nt: TGTGCCAGTCAGCAGTTTGTCGGTGGAGATACGCAGTATTTT
clone_size: .
v_call: TRBV28
cdr3_length: 14
d_call: .
j_call: TRBJ2-3

cdr3_aa: CASSLDGRGEETQYF
cdr3_nt: TGCGCCAGCAGCTTGGACGGGAGAGGCGAGGAGACCCAGTACTTC
clone_size: .
v_call: TRBV5-1
cdr3_length: 15
d_call: .
j_call: TRBJ2-5